This T cell receptor (beta chain) was profiled in a study of shared clonotypes between healthy human individuals. CDR3 length: 14 residues. With V trimmed by 3 bases and J by 8 bases, 9 bases remained unmatched. From germline, CDR1 is KGHSH and CDR2 LQKENI. The authors distributed each subset's genomic DNA evenly over several immunoSEQ plates. With ten immunoSEQ deep assay plates, unsorted PBMC DNA underwent sequencing. Produced via immunoSEQ multiplex PCR; TCRdb's table is partial and in-frame only. The table has about 490,000 clones, roughly 80% seen once; the top ten hold more than 9.5%. Sequencing was done on a sample of PBMCs. The sequence was obtained from a woman aged 40 to 49 in good health. Some clones in this sample may be carry-over from other donors' samples. The V gene is TRBV18, the J gene TRBJ1-2; TRBD1 matches 7 bases. This CDR3 reads CASSPDRDSLGYTF. The DNA of the CDR3 is TGTGCCAGCTCACCCGACCGGGACAGCCTAGGCTACACCTTC.